The 29 T cell receptor beta chains reported below all come from one sample, sequenced in a study of cytomegalovirus exposure and HLA in healthy donors. The table came from immunoSEQ multiplex PCR; TCRdb's copy has only in-frame clones and leaves some out. The sample records roughly 75,000 clones, around four fifths being singletons. Material for sequencing was PBMCs. These receptor sequences come from a man younger than 45 in good health and CMV-seronegative.

The rearrangement uses TRBV27 and TRBJ2-5, with TRBD2 as a possible D gene (5 bases). The CDR3 totals 14 residues. The V and J ends lost 5 bases and 7 bases respectively, with 17 bases between them. CDR1 is MNHEY and CDR2 is SMNVEV in the germline V gene (reference sequence). The CDR3 DNA is TGTGCCAGCAGTGCCAGAGGACTCCTTTTGACCCAGTACTTC. Protein product: CASSARGLLLTQYF.

This rearrangement joins TRBV7-8 to TRBJ2-7, with unresolved D. There are 14 residues in the CDR3. V was trimmed by 4 bases and J by 1 base, leaving 11 bases between them. The germline CDR1 and CDR2 sequences are SGHVS and FQNEAQ. This CDR3 reads CASSSAGSSYEQYF. Written as DNA, the CDR3 is TGTGCCAGCAGCTCGGCCGGGTCGTCCTACGAGCAGTACTTC.

V and J are TRBV4-3 and TRBJ2-1; TRBD2 aligns across 9 bases. The germline V gene has CDR1 LGHNA and CDR2 YSLEER. Unmatched junction bases numbered 3, after V lost 3 bases and J lost 3 bases. The CDR3 runs to 15 residues. The CDR3 here is CASSHGTSLYNEQFF. CDR3 DNA sequence: TGCGCCAGCAGCCACGGGACTAGCCTCTACAATGAGCAGTTCTTC.

The rearrangement joins TRBV7-9 to TRBJ2-7; D is perhaps TRBD1 (5 bases). V was shortened by 5 bases and J by 5 bases, with 7 bases between the two germline ends. The germline V gene encodes CDR1 SEHNR and CDR2 FQNEAQ (reference sequence). The CDR3 spans 11 residues. The CDR3, as DNA: TGTGCCAGCAGCAGGGGCGACGAGCAGTACGTC. As protein: CASSRGDEQYV.

The chain joins TRBV19 to TRBJ2-3, with 11 bases identical to TRBD2. V was pared by 7 bases and J by 0 bases, with 6 bases of the junction left unmatched. This CDR3 spans 16 amino acids. Germline V lookup: CDR1 LNHDA, CDR2 SQIVND (reference sequence). The DNA for the CDR3 is TGTGCCAGTACCCAACTAGCGGGAGTTAGCACAGATACGCAGTATTTT. Amino acid sequence: CASTQLAGVSTDTQYF.

This clone was detected only once. This chain links TRBV19 with TRBJ2-5; 16 bases match TRBD2. V was clipped by 5 bases and J by 5 bases; unmatched bases: 5. The germline V gene encodes CDR1 LNHDA and CDR2 SQIVND (reference sequence). The CDR3 has 16 residues. CDR3 sequence: CASSYSGLAGGETQYF. In DNA form, the CDR3 reads TGTGCCAGTAGTTACTCGGGACTAGCGGGGGGGGAGACCCAGTACTTC.

The V gene is TRBV7-3, the J gene TRBJ2-2, with 15 positions matching TRBD2. V shed 6 bases and J 3 bases; nucleotides not matched to a gene: 8. This CDR3 is 18 amino acids long. The germline CDR1 and CDR2 sequences are SGHTA and FQGTGA. Here the CDR3 DNA reads TGTGCCAGCAGGCCGGGACTAGCGGGAGGATTGGACACCGGGGAGCTGTTTTTT. Translated: CASRPGLAGGLDTGELFF.

The gene calls are TRBV13 and TRBJ1-3; D gene ambiguous. V lost 5 bases to trimming and J lost 2 bases, with 16 bases between them. This CDR3 comprises 16 residues. Germline V gene data show CDR1 as PRHDT and CDR2 as FYEKMQ (reference sequence). The CDR3 sequence: CASSPVAGWAGNTIYF. DNA for the CDR3: TGTGCCAGCAGCCCAGTGGCCGGGTGGGCTGGAAACACCATATATTTT.

This chain connects TRBV28 to TRBJ2-7; D is undetermined. Trimming pared 6 bases from V and 4 bases from J, leaving 16 bases between. The germline V gene encodes CDR1 MDHEN and CDR2 SYDVKM. There are 14 residues in the CDR3. The CDR3 loop is CASSRPSRSYEQYV. As DNA, the CDR3 is TGTGCCAGCAGCCGACCATCACGGAGTTACGAGCAGTACGTC.

The genes are TRBV6-1 and TRBJ2-7; 11 bases map to TRBD2. Germline loops: CDR1 MNHNS, CDR2 SASEGT. The CDR3 runs 15 residues. V trimming: 6 bases; J trimming: 2 bases; junction bases outside the gene matches: 6. The DNA of the CDR3 is TGTGCCAGCAGGGACCTAGCGGGAGGCCCCTACGAGCAGTACGTC. Its protein is CASRDLAGGPYEQYV.

The rearrangement joins TRBV9 to TRBJ2-3, with 10 bases that match TRBD2. CDR1 is SGDLS, CDR2 YYNGEE, per germline. V gave up 6 bases and J gave up 10 bases; unmatched junction bases: 11. The CDR3 sequence is 14 residues long. CDR3 sequence: CASTLAGGAYPQYF. The CDR3 DNA sequence: TGTGCCAGCACCTTAGCGGGGGGCGCCTACCCGCAGTATTTT.

The chain employs TRBV27 and TRBJ2-5; 9 bases fit TRBD1. Unmatched junction bases numbered 9, after V lost 5 bases and J lost 5 bases. Germline V gene data show CDR1 as MNHEY and CDR2 as SMNVEV (reference sequence). The CDR3 is made up of 15 amino acids. The CDR3 DNA reads as TGTGCCAGCAGTCACGGACAGGGGCGAGGGGAGACCCAGTACTTC. It translates to CASSHGQGRGETQYF.

V gene TRBV6-5 combines with J gene TRBJ1-1, with D possibly TRBD1 on 5 matching bases. Germline CDR1 is MNHEY and CDR2 is SVGAGI. V lost 2 bases, J lost 8 bases, and 9 bases lay in between. This CDR3 comprises 12 residues. The CDR3 coding sequence is TGTGCCAGCAGTTACGCTGGACAAGAAGCTTTCTTT. It encodes CASSYAGQEAFF.

In nucleotides, the CDR3 is TGTGCCAGCCGGGGGACAGAGACCCAGTACTTC. Translating gives CASRGTETQYF. The chain recombines TRBV2 with TRBJ2-5; D is perhaps TRBD2 (6 bases). The CDR3 is made up of 11 amino acids. V lost 8 bases and J 4 bases, leaving 8 bases between the germline ends. Germline CDR1 and CDR2: SNHLY and FYNNEI. Supplemented by reference TRBV2 and TRBJ2-5, the full variable domain reads EPEVTQTPSHQVTQMGQEVILRCVPISNHLYFYWYRQILGQKVEFLVSFYNNEISEKSEIFDDQFSVERPDGSNFTLKIRSTKLEDSAMYFCASRGTETQYFGPGTRLLVL.

The chain has TRBV18 and TRBJ2-5; 8 nucleotides line up with TRBD1. The CDR3 extends over 14 amino acids. Trimming removed 6 bases from V and 0 bases from J; junction bases left unmatched: 3. Germline V CDR1 and CDR2: KGHSH, LQKENI. The CDR3 DNA reads as TGTGCCAGCTCTGGACAGGGCAACCAAGAGACCCAGTACTTC. It codes for CASSGQGNQETQYF.

This clone was detected once. The V and J genes are TRBV7-8 and TRBJ2-3; a possible D gene is TRBD1 (5 bases). Germline V gene lookup returns CDR1 SGHVS and CDR2 FQNEAQ. Trimming cost V 6 bases and J 0 bases, with 16 bases left between them. The CDR3 runs 16 residues. CDR3 sequence: CASSPLTAASTDTQYF. The CDR3 nucleotides are TGTGCCAGCAGTCCTTTGACAGCAGCTAGCACAGATACGCAGTATTTT.

The J gene is TRBJ1-1, the V gene TRBV25-1; 8 bases line up with TRBD1. The V segment lost 6 bases and the J segment 1 base; nucleotides outside the gene matches: 7. The CDR3 is 15 residues long. Germline loops: CDR1 MGHDK, CDR2 SYGVNS. CDR3 nucleotide sequence: TGTGCCAGCAGCGGTTTGACAGGGGCGAACACTGAAGCTTTCTTT. It codes for CASSGLTGANTEAFF.

This chain links TRBV19 with TRBJ1-5; D remains unclear. The germline gives CDR1 LNHDA, CDR2 SQIVND (reference sequence). Trimming pared 5 bases from V and 4 bases from J, leaving 9 bases between. The CDR3 is 13 residues long. The CDR3 spells CASSSSGNQPQHF. CDR3 DNA sequence: TGTGCCAGTAGTTCTTCGGGGAATCAGCCCCAGCATTTT.

This chain connects TRBV7-6 to TRBJ2-7; possibly TRBD2 for D (6 bases). The CDR3 runs 13 residues. V lost 5 bases and J 5 bases, leaving 13 bases between the germline ends. Germline V CDR1 and CDR2: SGHVS, FNYEAQ. The CDR3 is CASSAGTVDEQYF. CDR3 sequence (DNA): TGTGCCAGCAGCGCAGGGACTGTGGACGAGCAGTACTTC. Supplemented by reference TRBV7-6 and TRBJ2-7, the full variable domain reads GAGVSQSPRYKVTKRGQDVALRCDPISGHVSLYWYRQALGQGPEFLTYFNYEAQQDKSGLPNDRFSAERPEGSISTLTIQRTEQRDSAMYRCASSAGTVDEQYFGPGTRLTVT.

This clone has at least ten counts. The V and J genes are TRBV7-2 and TRBJ1-1; 7 bases agree with TRBD1. The CDR3 contains 15 residues. J lost 1 base, V lost 1 base, and 3 bases had no gene match. Germline V gene data show CDR1 as SGHTA and CDR2 as FQGNSA. CDR3 coding DNA: TGTGCCAGCAGCTTAGTTGCAGGGGGGAACACTGAAGCTTTCTTT. Protein product: CASSLVAGGNTEAFF.

This chain links TRBV28 with TRBJ2-7; TRBD2 might be the D (5 bases). The CDR3 runs to 13 residues. Germline lookup yields CDR1 MDHEN and CDR2 SYDVKM. Deletions cut 8 bases from V and 0 bases from J, with 11 bases between. The CDR3 sequence is CASVAFRSYEQYF. The CDR3 DNA reads TGTGCCAGCGTAGCGTTCCGCTCCTACGAGCAGTACTTC.

CDR3 loop: CASSLTGLTDTQYF. CDR3 DNA sequence: TGTGCCAGCAGTTTGACTGGACTCACAGATACGCAGTATTTT. The chain combines TRBV27 with TRBJ2-3; a weak D match, TRBD2 (5 bases). From germline, CDR1 is MNHEY and CDR2 SMNVEV (reference sequence). Trimming removed 3 bases from V and 2 bases from J, with 9 bases in between. This CDR3 contains 14 residues.

There are a few counts of this clone. This rearrangement joins TRBV12-5 to TRBJ1-5; a possible D gene is TRBD1 (5 bases). The V and J ends lost 7 bases and 4 bases respectively, with 11 bases between them. Germline CDR1 is LGHNT and CDR2 is FRNRAP. The CDR3 is made up of 13 amino acids. The chain's CDR3 is CASAWGANQPQHF. CDR3 sequence (DNA): TGTGCTAGTGCCTGGGGCGCGAATCAGCCCCAGCATTTT.

V is TRBV5-1 and J is TRBJ2-1; perhaps TRBD2 as D (6 bases). CDR3 length: 16 residues. The V and J ends lost 0 bases and 3 bases respectively, with 13 bases between them. The V gene's germline CDR1 is SGHRS and CDR2 YFSETQ. The CDR3 sequence is CASSLAPVGGYNEQFF. The CDR3 bases are TGCGCCAGCAGCTTGGCGCCCGTGGGGGGCTACAATGAGCAGTTCTTC. Variable domain in full (rest from reference TRBV5-1 and TRBJ2-1): KAGVTQTPRYLIKTRGQQVTLSCSPISGHRSVSWYQQTPGQGLQFLFEYFSETQRNKGNFPGRFSGRQFSNSRSEMNVSTLELGDSALYLCASSLAPVGGYNEQFFGPGTRLTVL.

This sequence joins TRBV2 and TRBJ2-4, with 9 positions matching TRBD2. With 4 bases clipped from V and 7 bases from J, the junction kept 2 bases outside the gene matches. CDR3 size: 13 residues. CDR1 and CDR2 (germline): SNHLY, FYNNEI. The DNA of the CDR3 is TGTGCCAGCAGTGTCGCGGGAGGGAACATTCAGTACTTC. Amino acid sequence: CASSVAGGNIQYF.

The genes are TRBV30 and TRBJ1-1; D perhaps matches TRBD1 (6 bases). V was cut by 8 bases and J by 5 bases, with 15 bases left in between. This CDR3 is built from 12 residues. Germline CDR1 GTSNPN, CDR2 SVGIG (reference sequence). Here the CDR3 DNA reads TGTGCCCTCCAAGGGGGAGAAACTGAAGCTTTCTTT. The encoded protein is CALQGGETEAFF.

The chain recombines TRBV21-1 with TRBJ2-3; the table's D call, TRBD1, has no DNA check behind it. TRBV21-1 is deemed a pseudogene. The CDR3 consists of 19 residues. The CDR3 nucleotides are TGTGCCAGCTTAGAGCACAGGGCGTGGCTGTATCGGGGCACAGATACGCAGTATTTT. As protein: CASLEHRAWLYRGTDTQYF.

The rearrangement links TRBV14 to TRBJ2-5; D is possibly TRBD1 (5 bases). CDR1 and CDR2 from the germline V gene are SGHDN and FVKESK. The CDR3 consists of 19 residues. V was cut by 0 bases and J by 2 bases, with 22 bases left in between. The CDR3 spells CASSQDRAQTENYQETQYF. In DNA, the CDR3 is TGTGCCAGCAGCCAAGATCGGGCTCAGACAGAGAATTATCAAGAGACCCAGTACTTC. Complete variable domain (other parts from reference TRBV14 and TRBJ2-5): EAGVTQFPSHSVIEKGQTVTLRCDPISGHDNLYWYRRVMGKEIKFLLHFVKESKQDESGMPNNRFLAERTGGTYSTLKVQPAELEDSGVYFCASSQDRAQTENYQETQYFGPGTRLLVL.

This chain links TRBV5-1 with TRBJ1-2; 8 bases fit TRBD1. V was clipped by 0 bases and J by 5 bases; unmatched bases: 6. Per germline, CDR1 SGHRS and CDR2 YFSETQ. The CDR3 has 15 residues. The CDR3, as DNA: TGCGCCAGCAGCTTGGATGACAGGGGTTTTTATGGCTACACCTTC. Translating it yields CASSLDDRGFYGYTF.